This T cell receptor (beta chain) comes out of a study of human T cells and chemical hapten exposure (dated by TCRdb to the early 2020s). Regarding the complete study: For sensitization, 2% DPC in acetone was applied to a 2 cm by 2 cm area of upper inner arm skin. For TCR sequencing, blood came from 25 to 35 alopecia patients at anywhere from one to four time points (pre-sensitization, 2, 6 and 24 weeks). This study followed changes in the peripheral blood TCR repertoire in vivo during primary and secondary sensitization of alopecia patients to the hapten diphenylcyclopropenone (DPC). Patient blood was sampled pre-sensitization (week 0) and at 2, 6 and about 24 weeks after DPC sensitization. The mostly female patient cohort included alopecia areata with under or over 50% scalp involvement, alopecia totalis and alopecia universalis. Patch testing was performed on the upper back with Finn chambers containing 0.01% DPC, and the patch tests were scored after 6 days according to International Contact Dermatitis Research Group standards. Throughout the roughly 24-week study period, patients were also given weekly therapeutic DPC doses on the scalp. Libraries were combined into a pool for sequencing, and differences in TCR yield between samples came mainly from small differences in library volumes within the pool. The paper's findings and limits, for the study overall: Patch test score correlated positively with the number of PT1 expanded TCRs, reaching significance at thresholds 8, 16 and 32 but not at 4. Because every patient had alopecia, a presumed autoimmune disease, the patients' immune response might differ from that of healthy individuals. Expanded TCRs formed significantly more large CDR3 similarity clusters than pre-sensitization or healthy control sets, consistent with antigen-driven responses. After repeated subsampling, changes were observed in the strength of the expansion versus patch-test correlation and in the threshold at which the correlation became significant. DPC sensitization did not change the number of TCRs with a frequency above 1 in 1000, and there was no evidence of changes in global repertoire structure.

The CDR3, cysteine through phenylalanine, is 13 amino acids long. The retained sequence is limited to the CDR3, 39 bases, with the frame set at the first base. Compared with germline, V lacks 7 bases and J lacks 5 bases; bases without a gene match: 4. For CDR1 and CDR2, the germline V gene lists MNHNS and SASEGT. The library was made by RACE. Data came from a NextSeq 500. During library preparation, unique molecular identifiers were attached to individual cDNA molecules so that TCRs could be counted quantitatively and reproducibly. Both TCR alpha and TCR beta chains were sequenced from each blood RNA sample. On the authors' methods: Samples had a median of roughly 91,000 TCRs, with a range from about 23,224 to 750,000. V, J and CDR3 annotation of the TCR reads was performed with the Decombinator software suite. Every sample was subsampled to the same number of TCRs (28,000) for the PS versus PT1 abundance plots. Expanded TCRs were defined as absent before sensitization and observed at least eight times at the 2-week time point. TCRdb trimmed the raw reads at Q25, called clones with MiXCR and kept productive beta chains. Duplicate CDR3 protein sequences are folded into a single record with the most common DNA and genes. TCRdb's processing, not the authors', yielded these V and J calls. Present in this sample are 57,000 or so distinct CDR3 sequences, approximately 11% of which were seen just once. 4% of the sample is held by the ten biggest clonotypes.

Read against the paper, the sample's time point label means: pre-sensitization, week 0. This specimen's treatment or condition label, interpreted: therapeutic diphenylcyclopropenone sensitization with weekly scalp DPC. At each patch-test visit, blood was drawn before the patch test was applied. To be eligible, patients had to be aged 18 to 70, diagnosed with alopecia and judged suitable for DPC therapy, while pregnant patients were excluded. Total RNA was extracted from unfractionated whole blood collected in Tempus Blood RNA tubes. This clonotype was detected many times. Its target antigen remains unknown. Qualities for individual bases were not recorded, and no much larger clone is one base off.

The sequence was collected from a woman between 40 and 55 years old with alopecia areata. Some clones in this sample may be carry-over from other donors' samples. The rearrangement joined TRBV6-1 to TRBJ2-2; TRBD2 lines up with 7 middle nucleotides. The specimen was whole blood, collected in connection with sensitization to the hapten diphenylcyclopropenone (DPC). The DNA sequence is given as TGTGCCAGCACCCGGGAGGAGACCGGGGAGCTGTTTTTT. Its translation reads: CASTREETGELFF.